This entry lists 21 T cell receptor beta chains sequenced from one sample in a study of CD8+ T cells in alopecia areata. RNA extraction was followed by reverse transcription into cDNA, which acted as the sequencing template. Clones were read by immunoSEQ multiplex PCR, and TCRdb kept only the in-frame ones, dropping some. The sample has 110,000 or so clones, approximately 38% seen once; the top ten hold over 3%. The material sequenced was CD4+ T cells sorted from blood. These receptors were taken from a human donor with alopecia areata.

The gene calls are TRBV6-5 and TRBJ2-1, with 8 bases that match TRBD1. The CDR3 consists of 11 residues. V was clipped by 8 bases and J by 9 bases; unmatched bases: 3. Germline V lookup: CDR1 MNHEY, CDR2 SVGAGI. DNA of the CDR3: TGTGCCAGCGGACAGGGACTTGAGCAGTTCTTC. Translating gives CASGQGLEQFF.

This chain joins TRBV5-1 and TRBJ2-7, with TRBD1 identical over 8 bases. Trimming removed 7 bases from V and 0 bases from J; junction bases left unmatched: 6. CDR1 and CDR2 from the germline V gene are SGHRS and YFSETQ. The CDR3 extends over 14 amino acids. The CDR3 sequence is CASRQGSNSYEQYF. In DNA, the CDR3 is TGCGCCAGCCGACAGGGGTCTAACTCCTACGAGCAGTACTTC.

The chain is built from TRBV30 and TRBJ2-3, with D hard to call. Trimming removed 1 base from V and 6 bases from J, with 8 bases in between. This CDR3 has 12 residues. The V gene's germline CDR1 is GTSNPN and CDR2 SVGIG (reference sequence). CDR3 loop: CAWSEQADTQYF. Written as DNA, the CDR3 is TGTGCCTGGAGTGAGCAGGCCGATACGCAGTATTTT.

The chain is built from TRBV7-3 and TRBJ2-2, with D possibly being TRBD2 (6 bases). This CDR3 is built from 16 residues. The germline V gene has CDR1 SGHTA and CDR2 FQGTGA. V was trimmed by 5 bases and J by 3 bases, leaving 16 bases between them. The CDR3 DNA reads TGTGCCAGCAGCCTTACGGGACGGAGGGACACCGGGGAGCTGTTTTTT. The encoded protein is CASSLTGRRDTGELFF.

The DNA for the CDR3 is TGTGCCAGCAGATCCGGGGGAAACATTCAGTACTTC. It translates to CASRSGGNIQYF. The chain joins TRBV6-6 to TRBJ2-4; D perhaps matches TRBD2 (6 bases). In germline, CDR1 is MNHNY, CDR2 SVGAGI (reference sequence). V gave up 6 bases and J gave up 6 bases, with 9 bases separating them. The CDR3 is 12 amino acids.

The gene calls are TRBV9 and TRBJ2-4; D possibly corresponds to TRBD1 (5 bases). This CDR3 has 16 amino acids. Germline CDR1 SGDLS, CDR2 YYNGEE. V was shortened by 0 bases and J by 0 bases, with 10 bases between the two germline ends. CDR3 loop: CASSVEAGLAKNIQYF. CDR3 DNA: TGTGCCAGCAGCGTAGAAGCAGGGCTAGCCAAAAACATTCAGTACTTC.

This clone was found a few times. This sequence joins TRBV30 and TRBJ2-1; unclear D gene. The CDR3 has 13 amino acids. Looked up from germline, CDR1 is GTSNPN and CDR2 is SVGIG (reference sequence). V was pared by 5 bases and J by 2 bases, with 10 bases between. Here the CDR3 reads CAWVGVPYNEQFF. CDR3 sequence (DNA): TGTGCCTGGGTTGGCGTTCCCTACAATGAGCAGTTCTTC.

The J gene is TRBJ2-3, the V gene TRBV7-4; D possibly corresponds to TRBD2 (5 bases). CDR1 is SGHVT and CDR2 is SQSDAQ in the germline V gene. The CDR3 loop spans 16 amino acids. The V gene lost 0 bases and the J gene lost 4 bases, with 14 bases spanning the gap. CDR3 DNA sequence: TGTGCCAGCAGCTTAGCGGGGTGGAGGAGTCCAGATACGCAGTATTTT. As protein: CASSLAGWRSPDTQYF.

The chain links TRBV30 to TRBJ1-4; D gene uncertain. Germline assignment: CDR1 GTSNPN and CDR2 SVGIG (reference sequence). The CDR3 consists of 14 residues. Between the trimmed V and J ends, which lost 5 bases and 2 bases, there was a span of 12 bases. CDR3 region: CAWGAQTTNEKLFF. The CDR3, as DNA: TGTGCCTGGGGCGCCCAAACGACTAATGAAAAACTGTTTTTT.

The chain uses TRBV11-2 and TRBJ2-7; the D gene is possibly TRBD1 (6 bases). V was cut by 4 bases and J by 3 bases, with 19 bases left in between. CDR1 and CDR2 from the germline V gene are SGHAT and FQNNGV. CDR3 length: 16 residues. The CDR3 spells CASSSRLETGLYEQYF. DNA of the CDR3: TGTGCCAGCAGCTCTCGCCTTGAGACAGGCCTCTACGAGCAGTACTTC. The full variable domain, its missing parts supplied by reference TRBV11-2 and TRBJ2-7, is EAGVAQSPRYKIIEKRQSVAFWCNPISGHATLYWYQQILGQGPKLLIQFQNNGVVDDSQLPKDRFSAERLKGVDSTLKIQPAKLEDSAVYLCASSSRLETGLYEQYFGPGTRLTVT.

In this sample, this clone turned up a few times. V is TRBV18 and J is TRBJ2-2; TRBD2 might be the D (5 bases). Germline loops: CDR1 KGHSH, CDR2 LQKENI. V was trimmed by 5 bases and J by 7 bases, leaving 8 bases between them. CDR3 size: 12 residues. This CDR3 reads CASSERGGELFF. CDR3 coding DNA: TGTGCCAGCTCAGAACGGGGCGGGGAGCTGTTTTTT.

The CDR3 DNA reads TGCGCCAGCAGCTCCTCCTTGTGGGAGACCCAGTACTTC. It specifies CASSSSLWETQYF. V is TRBV5-1 and J is TRBJ2-5; unclear D gene. The length of the CDR3 is 13 residues. The germline V gene has CDR1 SGHRS and CDR2 YFSETQ. Trimming removed 3 bases from V and 5 bases from J, with 11 bases in between.

The chain combines TRBV9 with TRBJ2-7; no clear D. Germline CDR1 is SGDLS and CDR2 is YYNGEE. The V end was cut by 0 bases, the J end by 0 bases, with 7 bases between. The CDR3 sequence is 14 residues long. The CDR3 is CASSVEDFSYEQYF. CDR3 nucleotide sequence: TGTGCCAGCAGCGTAGAGGATTTCTCCTACGAGCAGTACTTC.

There are a few counts of this clone. The chain recombines TRBV19 with TRBJ2-5, with 7 positions matching TRBD2. With V trimmed by 6 bases and J by 3 bases, 10 bases remained unmatched. Looked up from germline, CDR1 is LNHDA and CDR2 is SQIVND (reference sequence). The CDR3 spans 15 residues. The CDR3 region has the DNA TGTGCCAGTAGGTCTGACGCAGCGGGAAAAGAGACCCAGTACTTC. It specifies CASRSDAAGKETQYF.

The chain uses TRBV9 and TRBJ1-1; no reliable D call. Germline V gene data show CDR1 as SGDLS and CDR2 as YYNGEE. Trimming cost V 3 bases and J 1 base, with 7 bases left between them. CDR3 size: 13 residues. CDR3 coding DNA: TGTGCCAGCAGCGGCCGGGGGAACACTGAAGCTTTCTTT. The encoded protein is CASSGRGNTEAFF.

This clone was observed a handful of times. The rearrangement uses TRBV7-2 and TRBJ2-5; D tentatively reads TRBD1 or TRBD2 (5 bases each). The CDR3 covers 14 residues. Germline CDR1 SGHTA, CDR2 FQGNSA. The V and J ends lost 5 bases and 1 base respectively, with 11 bases between them. The CDR3 DNA is TGTGCCAGCAGCCTCGGGACGGGCCAAGAGACCCAGTACTTC. Translating gives CASSLGTGQETQYF.

The table lists this clone with a count of one. This chain links TRBV7-3 with TRBJ1-1, with no clear D. Per germline, CDR1 SGHTA and CDR2 FQGTGA. V was pared by 4 bases and J by 1 base, with 10 bases between. This CDR3 comprises 14 residues. The CDR3 DNA sequence: TGTGCCAGCAGCTCGGCACATGGGAACACTGAAGCTTTCTTT. It codes for CASSSAHGNTEAFF.

This chain links TRBV14 with TRBJ2-7, with 9 bases matching TRBD2. Trimming removed 4 bases from V and 6 bases from J; junction bases left unmatched: 13. Germline V gene data show CDR1 as SGHDN and CDR2 as FVKESK. The CDR3 sequence is 16 residues long. The chain's CDR3 is CASSLIRREGRGEQYF. In DNA form, the CDR3 reads TGTGCCAGCAGCCTGATCCGGCGGGAGGGCCGCGGCGAGCAGTACTTC.

The chain links TRBV7-6 to TRBJ2-3; D call uncertain. The CDR3 is 13 residues long. Per germline, CDR1 SGHVS and CDR2 FNYEAQ. The V gene lost 1 base and the J gene lost 7 bases, with 9 bases spanning the gap. The CDR3 DNA reads as TGTGCCAGCAGCTTAGAGTACAGAAATACGCAGTATTTT. Translating it yields CASSLEYRNTQYF.

V is TRBV27 and J is TRBJ2-5, with D perhaps TRBD2 (6 bases). The J call may not be correct, given that the DNA end is closer to TRBJ2-7. Germline assignment: CDR1 MNHEY and CDR2 SMNVEV (reference sequence). The CDR3 length is 15 residues. The CDR3 protein is CATGGRGRPSYEQYF. The CDR3 coding sequence is TGTGCCACCGGGGGTCGGGGCAGACCTTCCTACGAGCAGTACTTC.

V usage is TRBV30 and J usage is TRBJ1-5; no clear D. Germline CDR1 reads GTSNPN; CDR2 reads SVGIG (reference sequence). The V end lost 2 bases, the J end lost 3 bases, and 11 bases lay between the germline ends. This CDR3 is built from 14 residues. The DNA for the CDR3 is TGTGCCTGGAGTCCTCTACAGATCAATCAGCCCCAGCATTTT. It specifies CAWSPLQINQPQHF.